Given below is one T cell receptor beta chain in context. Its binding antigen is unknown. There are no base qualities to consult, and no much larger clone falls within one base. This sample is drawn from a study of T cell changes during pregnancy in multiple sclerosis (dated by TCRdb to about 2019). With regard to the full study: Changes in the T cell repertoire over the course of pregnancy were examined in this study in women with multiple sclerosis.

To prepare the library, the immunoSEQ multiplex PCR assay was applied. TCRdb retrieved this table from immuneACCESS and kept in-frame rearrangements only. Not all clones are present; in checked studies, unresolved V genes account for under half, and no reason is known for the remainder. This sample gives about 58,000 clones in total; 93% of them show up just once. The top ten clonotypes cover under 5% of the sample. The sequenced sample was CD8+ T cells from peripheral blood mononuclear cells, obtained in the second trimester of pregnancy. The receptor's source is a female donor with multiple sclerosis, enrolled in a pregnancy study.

The CDR3 here reads CASSVEGGSADTQYF. Read as DNA, the sequence is TGTGCCAGCAGCGTAGAAGGCGGGAGCGCAGATACGCAGTATTTT. Here the chain combines TRBV9 and TRBJ2-3, with 7 junctional bases fitting TRBD2. The CDR3 covers 15 residues, taking in both the cysteine and the phenylalanine. Left in the record is the CDR3 DNA by itself, 45 bases read in frame from the first base. The CDR1 and CDR2 encoded by the germline V gene are SGDLS and YYNGEE. V is trimmed back by 0 bases and J by 4 bases, and the junction contains 5 bases that no gene match accounts for.